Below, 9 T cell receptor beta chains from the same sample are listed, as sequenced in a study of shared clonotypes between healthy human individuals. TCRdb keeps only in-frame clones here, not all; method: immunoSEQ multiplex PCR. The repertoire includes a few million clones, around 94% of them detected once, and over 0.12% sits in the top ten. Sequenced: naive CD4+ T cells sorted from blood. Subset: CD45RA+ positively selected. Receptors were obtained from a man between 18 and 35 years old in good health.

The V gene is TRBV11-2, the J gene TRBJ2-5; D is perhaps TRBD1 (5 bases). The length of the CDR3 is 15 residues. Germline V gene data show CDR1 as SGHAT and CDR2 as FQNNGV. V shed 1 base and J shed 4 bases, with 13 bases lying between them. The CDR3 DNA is TGTGCCAGCAGCTTAGGGCAGGGATTGGTAGAGACCCAGTACTTC. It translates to CASSLGQGLVETQYF. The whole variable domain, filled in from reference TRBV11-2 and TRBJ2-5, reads EAGVAQSPRYKIIEKRQSVAFWCNPISGHATLYWYQQILGQGPKLLIQFQNNGVVDDSQLPKDRFSAERLKGVDSTLKIQPAKLEDSAVYLCASSLGQGLVETQYFGPGTRLLVL.

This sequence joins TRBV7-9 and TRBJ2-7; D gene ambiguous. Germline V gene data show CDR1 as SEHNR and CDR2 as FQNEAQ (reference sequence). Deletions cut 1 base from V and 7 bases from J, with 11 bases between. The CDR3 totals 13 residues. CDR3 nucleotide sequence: TGTGCCAGCAGCTTAGTAACGGGTTGGGAGCAGTACTTC. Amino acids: CASSLVTGWEQYF.

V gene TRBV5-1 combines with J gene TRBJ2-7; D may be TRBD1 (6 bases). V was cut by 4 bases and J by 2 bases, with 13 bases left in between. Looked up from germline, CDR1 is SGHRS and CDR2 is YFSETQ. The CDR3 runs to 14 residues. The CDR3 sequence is CASSPKTGPYEQYF. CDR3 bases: TGCGCCAGCAGCCCCAAGACAGGTCCCTACGAGCAGTACTTC. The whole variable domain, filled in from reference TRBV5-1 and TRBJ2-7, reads KAGVTQTPRYLIKTRGQQVTLSCSPISGHRSVSWYQQTPGQGLQFLFEYFSETQRNKGNFPGRFSGRQFSNSRSEMNVSTLELGDSALYLCASSPKTGPYEQYFGPGTRLTVT.

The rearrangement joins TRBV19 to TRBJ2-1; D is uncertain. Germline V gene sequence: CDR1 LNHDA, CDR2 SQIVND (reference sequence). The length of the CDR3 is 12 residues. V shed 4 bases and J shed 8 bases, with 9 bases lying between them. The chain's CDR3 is CASSTTRYEQFF. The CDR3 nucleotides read TGTGCCAGTAGTACGACGAGGTATGAGCAGTTCTTC. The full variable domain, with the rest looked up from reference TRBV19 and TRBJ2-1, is DGGITQSPKYLFRKEGQNVTLSCEQNLNHDAMYWYRQDPGQGLRLIYYSQIVNDFQKGDIAEGYSVSREKKESFPLTVTSAQKNPTAFYLCASSTTRYEQFFGPGTRLTVL.

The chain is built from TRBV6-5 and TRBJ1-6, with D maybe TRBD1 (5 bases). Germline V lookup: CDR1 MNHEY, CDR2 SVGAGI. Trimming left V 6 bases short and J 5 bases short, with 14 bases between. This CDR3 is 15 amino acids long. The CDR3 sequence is CASRAPRGDNSPLHF. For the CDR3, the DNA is TGTGCCAGCAGGGCCCCGAGGGGTGATAATTCACCCCTCCACTTT.

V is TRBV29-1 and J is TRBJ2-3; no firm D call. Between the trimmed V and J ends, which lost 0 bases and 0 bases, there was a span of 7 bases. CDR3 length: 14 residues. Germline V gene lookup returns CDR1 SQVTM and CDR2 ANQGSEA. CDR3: CSVEDYVSTDTQYF. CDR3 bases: TGCAGCGTTGAAGATTACGTGAGCACAGATACGCAGTATTTT.

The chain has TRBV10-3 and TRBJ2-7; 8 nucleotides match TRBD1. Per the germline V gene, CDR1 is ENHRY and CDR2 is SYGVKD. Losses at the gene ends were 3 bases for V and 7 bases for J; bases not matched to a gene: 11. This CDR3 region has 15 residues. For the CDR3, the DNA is TGTGCCATCAGTGATAGCATGACAGGGGTTGGGGAGCAGTACTTC. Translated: CAISDSMTGVGEQYF.

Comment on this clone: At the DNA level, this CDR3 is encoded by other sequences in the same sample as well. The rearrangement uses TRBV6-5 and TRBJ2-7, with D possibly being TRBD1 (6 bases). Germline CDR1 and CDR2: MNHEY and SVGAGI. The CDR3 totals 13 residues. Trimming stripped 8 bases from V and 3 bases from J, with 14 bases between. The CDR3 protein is CASRETGLYEQYF. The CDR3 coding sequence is TGTGCCAGCCGCGAGACAGGTCTCTACGAGCAGTACTTC.

The CDR3 DNA is TGCGCCAGCAGCTTGGACCCAGCCTATAATTCACCCCTCCACTTT. It translates to CASSLDPAYNSPLHF. V gene TRBV5-1 combines with J gene TRBJ1-6, with unresolved D. CDR1 SGHRS and CDR2 YFSETQ come from the germline V gene. The CDR3 runs 15 residues. V was trimmed by 0 bases and J by 2 bases, leaving 6 bases between them.